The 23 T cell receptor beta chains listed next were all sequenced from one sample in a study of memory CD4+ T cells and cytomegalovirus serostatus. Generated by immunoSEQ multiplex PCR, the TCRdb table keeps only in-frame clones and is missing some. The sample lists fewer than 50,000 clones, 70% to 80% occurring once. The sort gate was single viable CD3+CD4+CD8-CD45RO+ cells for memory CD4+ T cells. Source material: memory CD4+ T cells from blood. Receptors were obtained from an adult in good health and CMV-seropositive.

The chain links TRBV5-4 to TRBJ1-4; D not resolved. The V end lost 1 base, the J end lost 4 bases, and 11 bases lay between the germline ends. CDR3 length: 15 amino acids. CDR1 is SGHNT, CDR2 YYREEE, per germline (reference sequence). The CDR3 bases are TGTGCCAGCAGCTTGAGAGCCCGCGGTAATGAAAAACTGTTTTTT. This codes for CASSLRARGNEKLFF.

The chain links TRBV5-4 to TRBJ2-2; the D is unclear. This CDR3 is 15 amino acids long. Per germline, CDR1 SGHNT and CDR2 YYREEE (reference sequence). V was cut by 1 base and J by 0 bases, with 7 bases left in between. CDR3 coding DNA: TGTGCCAGCAGCTTGAGGCTTTCGAACACCGGGGAGCTGTTTTTT. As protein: CASSLRLSNTGELFF. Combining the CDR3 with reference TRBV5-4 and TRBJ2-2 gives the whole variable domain ETGVTQSPTHLIKTRGQQVTLRCSSQSGHNTVSWYQQALGQGPQFIFQYYREEENGRGNFPPRFSGLQFPNYSSELNVNALELDDSALYLCASSLRLSNTGELFFGEGSRLTVL.

The CDR3 here is CASSQEGGAGYTF. The CDR3 region has the DNA TGCGCCAGCAGCCAAGAAGGAGGGGCTGGCTACACCTTC. This chain uses TRBV4-1 with TRBJ1-2, with a possible D match to TRBD1 (5 bases). This CDR3 has 13 amino acids. V shed 0 bases and J shed 7 bases, with 9 bases lying between them. Germline assignment: CDR1 MGHRA and CDR2 YSYEKL.

CDR3 protein: CASSLVSVNSPLHF. CDR3 coding DNA: TGTGCCAGCTCTCTAGTGTCCGTAAATTCACCCCTCCACTTT. The chain has TRBV18 and TRBJ1-6, with unresolved D. The CDR3 extends over 14 amino acids. With 6 bases removed from V and 7 bases from J, the gap between germline ends came to 13 bases. Germline V gene lookup returns CDR1 KGHSH and CDR2 LQKENI. Full variable domain (outside the CDR3, taken from reference TRBV18 and TRBJ1-6): NAGVMQNPRHLVRRRGQEARLRCSPMKGHSHVYWYRQLPEEGLKFMVYLQKENIIDESGMPKERFSAEFPKEGPSILRIQQVVRGDSAAYFCASSLVSVNSPLHFGNGTRLTVT.

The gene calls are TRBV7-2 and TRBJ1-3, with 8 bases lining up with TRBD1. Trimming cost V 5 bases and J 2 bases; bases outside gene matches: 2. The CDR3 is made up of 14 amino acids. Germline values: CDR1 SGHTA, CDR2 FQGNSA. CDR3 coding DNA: TGTGCCAGCAGCCCGGACAGGGCTGGAAACACCATATATTTT. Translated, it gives CASSPDRAGNTIYF.

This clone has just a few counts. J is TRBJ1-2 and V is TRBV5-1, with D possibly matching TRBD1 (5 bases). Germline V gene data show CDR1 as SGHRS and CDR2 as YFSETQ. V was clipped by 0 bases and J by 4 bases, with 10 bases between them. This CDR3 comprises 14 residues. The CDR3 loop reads CASSLDAGSYGYTF. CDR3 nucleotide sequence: TGCGCCAGCAGCTTGGATGCAGGGTCCTATGGCTACACCTTC.

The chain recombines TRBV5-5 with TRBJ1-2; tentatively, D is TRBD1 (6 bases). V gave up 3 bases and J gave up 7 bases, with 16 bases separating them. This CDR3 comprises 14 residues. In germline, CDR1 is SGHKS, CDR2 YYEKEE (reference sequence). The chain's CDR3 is CASSSSRDISGYTF. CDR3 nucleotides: TGTGCCAGCAGCTCGTCCCGGGACATTTCTGGCTACACCTTC.

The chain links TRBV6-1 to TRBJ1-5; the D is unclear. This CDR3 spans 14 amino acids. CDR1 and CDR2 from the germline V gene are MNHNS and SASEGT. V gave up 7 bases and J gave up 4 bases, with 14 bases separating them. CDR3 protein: CASTPGSLNQPQHF. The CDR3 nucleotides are TGTGCCAGCACCCCCGGGAGTTTAAATCAGCCCCAGCATTTT.

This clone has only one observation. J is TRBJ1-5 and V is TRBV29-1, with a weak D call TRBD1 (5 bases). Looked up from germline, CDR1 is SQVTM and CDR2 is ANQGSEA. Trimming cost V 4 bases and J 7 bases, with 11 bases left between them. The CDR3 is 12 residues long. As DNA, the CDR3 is TGCAGCGTTGGAGGGGTCGGGCAGCCCCAGCATTTT. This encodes CSVGGVGQPQHF.

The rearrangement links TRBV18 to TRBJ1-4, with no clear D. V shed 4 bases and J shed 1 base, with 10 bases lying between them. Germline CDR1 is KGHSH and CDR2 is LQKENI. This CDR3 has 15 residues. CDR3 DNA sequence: TGTGCCAGCTCACAGGCAGGAGTAACTAATGAAAAACTGTTTTTT. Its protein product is CASSQAGVTNEKLFF.

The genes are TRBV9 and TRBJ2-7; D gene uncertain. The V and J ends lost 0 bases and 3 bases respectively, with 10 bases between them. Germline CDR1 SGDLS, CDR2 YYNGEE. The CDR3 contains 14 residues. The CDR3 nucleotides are TGTGCCAGCAGCGTAGAAATAGGGAACTACGAGCAGTACTTC. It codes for CASSVEIGNYEQYF. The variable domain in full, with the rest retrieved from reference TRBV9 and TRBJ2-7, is DSGVTQTPKHLITATGQRVTLRCSPRSGDLSVYWYQQSLDQGLQFLIQYYNGEERAKGNILERFSAQQFPDLHSELNLSSLELGDSALYFCASSVEIGNYEQYFGPGTRLTVT.

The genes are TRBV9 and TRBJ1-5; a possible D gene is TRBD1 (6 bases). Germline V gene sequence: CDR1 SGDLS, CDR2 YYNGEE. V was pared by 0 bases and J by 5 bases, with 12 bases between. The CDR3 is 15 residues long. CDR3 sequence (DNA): TGTGCCAGCAGCGTAGCGGCAGGGGAGGATCAGCCCCAGCATTTT. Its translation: CASSVAAGEDQPQHF.

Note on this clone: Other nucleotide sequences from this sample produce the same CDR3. CDR3 loop: CASSLAGGPTDTQYF. In nucleotides, the CDR3 is TGTGCCAGCAGCTTAGCGGGAGGGCCCACAGATACGCAGTATTTT. This rearrangement joins TRBV7-2 to TRBJ2-3; 7 bases fit TRBD2. V gave up 0 bases and J gave up 2 bases; unmatched junction bases: 2. This CDR3 contains 15 residues. The V gene's germline CDR1 is SGHTA and CDR2 FQGNSA.

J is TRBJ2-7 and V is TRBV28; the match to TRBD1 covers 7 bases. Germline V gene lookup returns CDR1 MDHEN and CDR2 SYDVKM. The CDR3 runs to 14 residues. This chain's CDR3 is CGTLKTGSGHEQYF. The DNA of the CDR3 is TGTGGCACACTTAAGACAGGGTCTGGCCACGAGCAGTACTTC.

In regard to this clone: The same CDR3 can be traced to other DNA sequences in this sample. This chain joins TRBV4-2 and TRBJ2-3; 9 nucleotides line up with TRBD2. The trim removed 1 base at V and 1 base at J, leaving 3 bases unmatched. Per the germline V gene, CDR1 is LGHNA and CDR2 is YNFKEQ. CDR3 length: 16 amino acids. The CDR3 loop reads CASSQGSSGGTDTQYF. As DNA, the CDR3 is TGTGCCAGCAGCCAAGGATCTAGCGGGGGCACAGATACGCAGTATTTT.

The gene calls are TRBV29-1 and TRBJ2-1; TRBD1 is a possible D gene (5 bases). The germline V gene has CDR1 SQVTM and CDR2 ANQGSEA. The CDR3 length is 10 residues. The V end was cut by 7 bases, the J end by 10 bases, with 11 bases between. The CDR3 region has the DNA TGCAGCGCAGGGTCAGCGGAGCAGTTCTTC. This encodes CSAGSAEQFF.

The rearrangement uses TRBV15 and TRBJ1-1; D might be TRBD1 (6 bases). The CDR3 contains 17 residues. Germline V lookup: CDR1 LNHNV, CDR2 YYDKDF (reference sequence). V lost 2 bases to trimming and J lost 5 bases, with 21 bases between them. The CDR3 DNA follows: TGTGCCACCAGCAGAAATGTACTTGGGGGGCAAGATACTGAAGCTTTCTTT. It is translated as CATSRNVLGGQDTEAFF.

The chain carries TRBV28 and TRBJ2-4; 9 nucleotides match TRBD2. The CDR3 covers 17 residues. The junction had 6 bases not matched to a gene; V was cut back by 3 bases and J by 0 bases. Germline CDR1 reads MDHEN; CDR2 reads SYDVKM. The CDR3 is CASSFSGRGPAKNIQYF. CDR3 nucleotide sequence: TGTGCCAGCAGTTTTAGCGGGAGAGGACCAGCCAAAAACATTCAGTACTTC. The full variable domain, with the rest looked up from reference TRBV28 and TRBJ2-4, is DVKVTQSSRYLVKRTGEKVFLECVQDMDHENMFWYRQDPGLGLRLIYFSYDVKMKEKGDIPEGYSVSREKKERFSLILESASTNQTSMYLCASSFSGRGPAKNIQYFGAGTRLSVL.

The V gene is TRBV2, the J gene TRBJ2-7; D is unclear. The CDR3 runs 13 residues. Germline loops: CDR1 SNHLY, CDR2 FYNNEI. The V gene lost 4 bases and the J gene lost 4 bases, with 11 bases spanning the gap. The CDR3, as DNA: TGTGCCAGCAGTGTTGTAGGCGGTTACGAGCAGTACTTC. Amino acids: CASSVVGGYEQYF.

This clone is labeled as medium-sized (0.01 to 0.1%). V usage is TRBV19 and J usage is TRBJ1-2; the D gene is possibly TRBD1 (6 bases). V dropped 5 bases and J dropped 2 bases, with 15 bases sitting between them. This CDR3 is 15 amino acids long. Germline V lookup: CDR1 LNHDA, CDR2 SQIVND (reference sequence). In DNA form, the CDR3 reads TGTGCCAGTAGTGCTCGCACGGACAGAAACTATGGCTACACCTTC. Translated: CASSARTDRNYGYTF.

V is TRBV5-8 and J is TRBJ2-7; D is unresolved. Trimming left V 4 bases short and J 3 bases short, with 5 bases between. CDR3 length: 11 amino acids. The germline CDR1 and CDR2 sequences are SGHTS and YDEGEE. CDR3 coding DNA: TGTGCCAGCAGCGAAGACTACGAGCAGTACTTC. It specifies CASSEDYEQYF.

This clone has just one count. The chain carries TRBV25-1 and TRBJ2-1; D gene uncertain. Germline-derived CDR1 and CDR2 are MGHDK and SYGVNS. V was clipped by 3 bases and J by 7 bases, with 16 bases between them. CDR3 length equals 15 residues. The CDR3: CASSDPNAAVNEQFF. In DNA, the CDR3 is TGTGCCAGCAGTGACCCGAACGCCGCTGTAAATGAGCAGTTCTTC.

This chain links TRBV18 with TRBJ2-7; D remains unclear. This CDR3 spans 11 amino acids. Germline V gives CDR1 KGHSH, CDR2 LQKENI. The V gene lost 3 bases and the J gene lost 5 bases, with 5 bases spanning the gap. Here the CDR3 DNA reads TGTGCCAGCTCACCCAGCAACGAGCAGTACTTC. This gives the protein CASSPSNEQYF.